The clone carrying this T cell receptor beta chain was seen repeatedly, ten times or more. The target antigen is unknown. Unique molecular identifier tags were affixed to discrete cDNA molecules. Via MiXCR, TCRdb re-called the 5' RACE reads, giving one row per CDR3 protein. This table has 50,000 to 80,000 distinct CDR3 sequences, roughly 9% appearing once. The source of the sample is a study of early T cells in non-severe SARS-CoV-2 infection. Whole-study context: Unsorted whole blood bulk RNA was sequenced, with unpaired chains.

In germline, CDR1 is MGHDK, CDR2 SYGVNS. V was clipped by 3 bases and J by 4 bases, with 10 bases between them. CDR3 length: 13 residues. Study-level findings and limits: Database matching using VDJdb favored anti-spike CD8 responses, with private and CD4 specificities left missing.

The receptor's source is an adult who was a healthcare worker with PCR-confirmed SARS-CoV-2 infection or an uninfected control (not recorded which). Source: whole blood, taken at baseline. The rearrangement links TRBV25-1 to TRBJ2-7; D remains unclear. This chain's CDR3 is CASSDGRLYEQYF. In nucleotides, the CDR3 is TGTGCCAGCAGTGACGGCAGATTATACGAGCAGTACTTC.